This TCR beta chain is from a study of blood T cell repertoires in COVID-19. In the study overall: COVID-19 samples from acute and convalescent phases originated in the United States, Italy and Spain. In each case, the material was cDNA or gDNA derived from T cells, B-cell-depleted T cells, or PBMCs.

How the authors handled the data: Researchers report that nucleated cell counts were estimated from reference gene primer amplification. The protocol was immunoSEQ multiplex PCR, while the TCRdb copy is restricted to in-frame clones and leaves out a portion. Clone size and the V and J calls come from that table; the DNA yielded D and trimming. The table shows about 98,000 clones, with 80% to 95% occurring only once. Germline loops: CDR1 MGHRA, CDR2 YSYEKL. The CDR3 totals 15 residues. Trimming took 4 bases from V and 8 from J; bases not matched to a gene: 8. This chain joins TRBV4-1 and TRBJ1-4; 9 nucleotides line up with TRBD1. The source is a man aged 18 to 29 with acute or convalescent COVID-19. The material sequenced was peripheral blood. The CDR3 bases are TGCGCCAGCAGCCGTACATACGACAGGGGGGAAAAACTGTTTTTT. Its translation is CASSRTYDRGEKLFF.